Following are 10 T cell receptor beta chains from one sample sequenced in a study of tumor-infiltrating lymphocytes in oesophageal squamous cell carcinoma. TCRdb re-called the PCR reads through MiXCR, storing one row per CDR3 protein. The sample carries about 21,000 distinct CDR3 sequences, 36% recorded once. Specimen: esophageal tumor tissue. The source is a male donor with esophageal squamous cell carcinoma.

On this clonotype itself: One end of the junction varies from germline; a read error may be responsible. This rearrangement joins TRBV10-1 to TRBJ2-5; 9 bases are a match to TRBD2. CDR3 length: 16 amino acids. Per the germline V gene, CDR1 is WNHNN and CDR2 is SYGVQD (reference sequence). The CDR3 reads CASSELAGPNTGELYF. The CDR3 DNA sequence: TGCGCCAGCAGTGAACTAGCGGGCCCCAACACCGGGGAGCTGTATTTT.

The table lists this clonotype with a few counts. Since the CDR3 does not end with the conserved phenylalanine or tryptophan, this likely comes from a read error. The DNA is left out, because the CDR3 cannot be placed on it with certainty; the CDR3 is given as TCRdb lists it. The rearrangement joins TRBV7-2 to TRBJ2-5; TRBD1, the table's D call, lacks a check against the DNA. The CDR3 is made up of 16 amino acids, end residues included. Germline V gene sequence: CDR1 SGHTA, CDR2 FQGNSA. CDR3: CASSSGQMNSPLHFGN.

This clonotype was recorded many times. The chain links TRBV28 to TRBJ2-7; D may be TRBD1 (6 bases). This CDR3 has 13 amino acids. V was shortened by 4 bases and J by 5 bases, with 12 bases between the two germline ends. Germline V gene lookup returns CDR1 MDHEN and CDR2 SYDVKM. The CDR3 nucleotides read TGTGCCAGCAGTTCCTCTCGACAGGACGAGCAGTACTTC. It translates to CASSSSRQDEQYF.

The rearrangement joins TRBV7-6 to TRBJ2-1; D remains ambiguous. With the DNA end fitting TRBJ2-7 better, the J assignment may be wrong. CDR1 is SGHVS, CDR2 FNYEAQ, per germline. The CDR3 consists of 12 residues. The CDR3 sequence is CASSSETYEQYF. CDR3 coding DNA: TGTGCCAGCAGCTCGGAGACCTACGAGCAGTACTTC.

The CDR3 here is CASSLATF. The CDR3 DNA reads TGTGCCAGCAGCTTAGCGACTTTC. The gene calls are TRBV7-2 and TRBJ2-6; D is ambiguous. From germline, CDR1 is SGHTA and CDR2 FQGNSA. CDR3 length: 8 amino acids. With 0 bases removed from V and 18 bases from J, the gap between germline ends came to 0 bases.

Within the sample, this clonotype is medium-sized. The chain has TRBV7-2 and TRBJ2-5; TRBD2 agrees at 10 bases. The CDR3 length is 14 residues. The V segment lost 5 bases and the J segment 2 bases; nucleotides outside the gene matches: 2. Germline V gene sequence: CDR1 SGHTA, CDR2 FQGNSA. Here the CDR3 DNA reads TGTGCCAGCAGCGGGACTAGCGCACAAGAGACCCAGTACTTC. The encoded protein is CASSGTSAQETQYF.

This chain joins TRBV7-2 and TRBJ2-1; TRBD2 matches 15 bases. Germline CDR1 and CDR2: SGHTA and FQGNSA. This CDR3 region has 16 residues. The trim removed 4 bases at V and 5 bases at J, leaving 3 bases unmatched. The CDR3 reads CASSSGTSGRNNEQFF. In DNA, the CDR3 is TGTGCCAGCAGCTCCGGGACTAGCGGGAGGAACAATGAGCAGTTCTTC.

The V and J genes are TRBV24-1 and TRBJ2-1, with TRBD2 matching over 9 bases. The CDR3 sequence is 14 residues long. CDR1 and CDR2 from the germline V gene are KGHDR and SFDVKD. V lost 5 bases and J lost 6; bases outside the gene matches: 4. CDR3 sequence (DNA): TGTGCCACCAGTGGTACTAGCGGGTCCAATGAGCAGTTCTTC. Protein sequence: CATSGTSGSNEQFF.

This clonotype was found many times. The V and J genes are TRBV28 and TRBJ2-7; TRBD2 matches 12 bases. Trimming at V came to 4 bases and at J to 1 base, leaving 2 bases not matched to a gene. This CDR3 spans 15 amino acids. The germline V gene encodes CDR1 MDHEN and CDR2 SYDVKM. The CDR3 nucleotides read TGTGCCAGCAGTTGGACTAGCGGGACGTCCTACGAGCAGTACTTC. Translating it yields CASSWTSGTSYEQYF. Combining the CDR3 with reference TRBV28 and TRBJ2-7 gives the whole variable domain DVKVTQSSRYLVKRTGEKVFLECVQDMDHENMFWYRQDPGLGLRLIYFSYDVKMKEKGDIPEGYSVSREKKERFSLILESASTNQTSMYLCASSWTSGTSYEQYFGPGTRLTVT.

This clonotype was detected a few times. The V gene is TRBV29-1, the J gene TRBJ1-5; no definite D call. There are 14 residues in the CDR3. Germline V lookup: CDR1 SQVTM, CDR2 ANQGSEA. The ends were cut back, 6 bases at V and 0 bases at J, with 12 bases in the middle. The CDR3 reads CSVGDVNSNQPQHF. CDR3 sequence (DNA): TGCAGCGTAGGAGACGTGAATAGCAATCAGCCCCAGCATTTT. The whole variable domain, remainder taken from reference TRBV29-1 and TRBJ1-5, is SAVISQKPSRDICQRGTSLTIQCQVDSQVTMMFWYRQQPGQSLTLIATANQGSEATYESGFVIDKFPISRPNLTFSTLTVSNMSPEDSSIYLCSVGDVNSNQPQHFGDGTRLSIL.